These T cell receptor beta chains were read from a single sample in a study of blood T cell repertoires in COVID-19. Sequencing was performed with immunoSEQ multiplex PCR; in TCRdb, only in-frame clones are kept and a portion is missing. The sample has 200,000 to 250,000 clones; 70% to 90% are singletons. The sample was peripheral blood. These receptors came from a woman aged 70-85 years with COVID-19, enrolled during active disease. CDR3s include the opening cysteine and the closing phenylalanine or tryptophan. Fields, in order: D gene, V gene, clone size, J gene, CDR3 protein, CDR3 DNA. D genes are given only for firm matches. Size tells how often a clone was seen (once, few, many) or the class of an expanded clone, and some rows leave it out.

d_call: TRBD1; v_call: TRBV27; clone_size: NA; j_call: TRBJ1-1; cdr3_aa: CASSSRGRGTEAFF; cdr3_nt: TGTGCCAGCAGTTCCAGGGGGCGCGGCACTGAAGCTTTCTTT
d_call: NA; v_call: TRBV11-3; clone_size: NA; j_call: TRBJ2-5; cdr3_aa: CASSLGGSGETQYF; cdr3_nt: TGTGCCAGCAGCTTAGGTGGGTCGGGAGAGACCCAGTACTTC
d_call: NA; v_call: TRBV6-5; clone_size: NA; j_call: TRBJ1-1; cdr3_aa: CASSYAVHTEAFF; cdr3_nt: TGTGCCAGCAGTTACGCGGTCCACACTGAAGCTTTCTTT
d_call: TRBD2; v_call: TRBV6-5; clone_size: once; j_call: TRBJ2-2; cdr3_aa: CASSYGSGSVTGELFF; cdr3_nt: TGTGCCAGCAGTTATGGTAGCGGGAGTGTCACCGGGGAGCTGTTTTTT
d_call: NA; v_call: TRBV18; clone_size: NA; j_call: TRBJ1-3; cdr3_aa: CASSPGGYSGNTIYF; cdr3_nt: TGTGCCAGCTCACCAGGAGGGTACTCTGGAAACACCATATATTTT
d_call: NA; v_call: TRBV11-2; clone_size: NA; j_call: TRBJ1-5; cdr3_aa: CASSLDINQPQHF; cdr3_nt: TGTGCCAGCAGCTTGGACATCAATCAGCCCCAGCATTTT
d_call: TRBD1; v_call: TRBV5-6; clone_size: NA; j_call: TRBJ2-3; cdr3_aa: CASSWQGVRSSDTQYF; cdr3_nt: TGTGCCAGCAGCTGGCAGGGGGTAAGGAGTTCAGATACGCAGTATTTT
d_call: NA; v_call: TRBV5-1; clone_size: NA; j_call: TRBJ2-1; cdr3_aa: CASSLEGPGTNEQFF; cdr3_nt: TGCGCCAGCAGCTTGGAAGGCCCGGGGACTAATGAGCAGTTCTTC
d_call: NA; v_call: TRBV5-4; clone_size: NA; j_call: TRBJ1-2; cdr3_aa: CASSLAGPYGYTF; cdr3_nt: TGTGCCAGCAGCTTGGCAGGTCCCTATGGCTACACCTTC
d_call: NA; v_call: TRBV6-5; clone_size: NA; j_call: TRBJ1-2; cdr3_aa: CARRVNGYTF; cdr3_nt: TGTGCCAGGAGAGTGAATGGCTACACCTTC
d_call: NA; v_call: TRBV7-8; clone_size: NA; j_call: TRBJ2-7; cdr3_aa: CASSFMPGHSYEQYF; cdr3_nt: TGTGCCAGCAGCTTCATGCCGGGACATTCCTACGAGCAGTACTTC
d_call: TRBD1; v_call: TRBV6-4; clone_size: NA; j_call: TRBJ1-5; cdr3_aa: CASSARTGDQPQHF; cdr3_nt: TGTGCCAGCAGTGCCAGGACAGGGGATCAGCCCCAGCATTTT
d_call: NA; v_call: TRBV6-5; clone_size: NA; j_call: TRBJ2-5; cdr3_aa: CASRQGKETQYF; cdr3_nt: TGTGCCAGCAGACAGGGAAAAGAGACCCAGTACTTC